This T cell receptor (beta chain) was identified in a study of cytomegalovirus exposure and HLA in healthy donors. On this clone: As yet, its antigen is unknown.

These donors counted as nominally healthy when sampled, but unrecorded immune exposures were likely. V lost 3 bases and J 2 bases, leaving 8 bases between the germline ends. This CDR3 region has 14 residues. Germline CDR1 LNHDA, CDR2 SQIVND (reference sequence). Use of 60 Vbeta and 13 Jbeta primers characterized the PCR. Assay: immunoSEQ multiplex PCR; the TCRdb copy retains only in-frame clones and omits some. The repertoire holds 190,000 or so clones, with more than 80% as singletons. General observations from the study: Altogether, 150 or so TCR beta chains were recorded as cytomegalovirus-associated.

This clonotype was sampled from a boy aged 10-17 years in good health and CMV-seronegative. The specimen sequenced was PBMCs. This chain uses TRBV19 with TRBJ2-1, with a possible D match to TRBD2 (6 bases). The CDR3 protein is CASSMSGAYNEQFF. The DNA for the CDR3 is TGTGCCAGTAGTATGTCGGGGGCCTACAATGAGCAGTTCTTC.